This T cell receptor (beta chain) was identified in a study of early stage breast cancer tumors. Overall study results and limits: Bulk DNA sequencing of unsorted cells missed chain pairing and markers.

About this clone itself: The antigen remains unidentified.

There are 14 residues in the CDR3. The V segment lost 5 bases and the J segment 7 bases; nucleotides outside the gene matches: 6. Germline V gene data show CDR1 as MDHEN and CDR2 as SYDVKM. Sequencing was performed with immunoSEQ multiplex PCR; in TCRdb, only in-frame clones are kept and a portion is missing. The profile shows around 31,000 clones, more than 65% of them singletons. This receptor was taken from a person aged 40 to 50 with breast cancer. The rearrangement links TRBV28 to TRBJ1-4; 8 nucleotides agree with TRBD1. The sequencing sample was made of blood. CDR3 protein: CASSRGQAIEKLFF. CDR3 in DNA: TGTGCCAGCAGTCGGGGACAGGCGATTGAAAAACTGTTTTTT.